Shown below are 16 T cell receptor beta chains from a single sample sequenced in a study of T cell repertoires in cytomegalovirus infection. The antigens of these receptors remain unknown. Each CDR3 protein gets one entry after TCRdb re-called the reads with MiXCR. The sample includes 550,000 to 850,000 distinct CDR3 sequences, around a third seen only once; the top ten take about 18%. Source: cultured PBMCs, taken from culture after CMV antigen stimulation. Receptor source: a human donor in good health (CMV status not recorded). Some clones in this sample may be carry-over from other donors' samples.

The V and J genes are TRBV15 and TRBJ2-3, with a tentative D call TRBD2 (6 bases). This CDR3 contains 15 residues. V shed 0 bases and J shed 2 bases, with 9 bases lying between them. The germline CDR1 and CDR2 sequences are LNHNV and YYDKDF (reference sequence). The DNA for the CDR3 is TGTGCCACCAGCAGAGACGGGACTTACACAGATACGCAGTATTTT. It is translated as CATSRDGTYTDTQYF.

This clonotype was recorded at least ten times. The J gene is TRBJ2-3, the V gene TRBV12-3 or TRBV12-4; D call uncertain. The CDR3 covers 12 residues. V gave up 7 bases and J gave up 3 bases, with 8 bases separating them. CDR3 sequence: CASTVSTDTQYF. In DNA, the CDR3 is TGTGCCAGCACCGTCTCTACAGATACGCAGTATTTT.

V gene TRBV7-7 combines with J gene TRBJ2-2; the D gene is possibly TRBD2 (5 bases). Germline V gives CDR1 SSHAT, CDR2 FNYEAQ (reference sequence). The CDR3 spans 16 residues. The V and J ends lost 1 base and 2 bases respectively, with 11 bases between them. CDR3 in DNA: TGTGCCAGCAGCTTAGATGGCAGCGGAAACACCGGGGAGCTGTTTTTT. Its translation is CASSLDGSGNTGELFF.

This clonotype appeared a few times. The CDR3 is CASSFPGANQPQHF. In nucleotides, the CDR3 is TGTGCCAGCAGTTTTCCGGGAGCTAATCAGCCCCAGCATTTT. The V gene is TRBV27, the J gene TRBJ1-5; no definite D call. The germline V gene has CDR1 MNHEY and CDR2 SMNVEV (reference sequence). Between the trimmed V and J ends, which lost 3 bases and 4 bases, there was a span of 10 bases. The CDR3 loop spans 14 amino acids.

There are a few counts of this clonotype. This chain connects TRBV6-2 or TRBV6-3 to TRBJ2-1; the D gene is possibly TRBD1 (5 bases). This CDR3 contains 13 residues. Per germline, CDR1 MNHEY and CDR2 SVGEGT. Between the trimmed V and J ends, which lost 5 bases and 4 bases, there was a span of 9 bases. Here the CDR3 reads CASSRTLYNEQFF. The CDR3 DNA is TGTGCCAGCAGTCGGACACTATACAATGAGCAGTTCTTC.

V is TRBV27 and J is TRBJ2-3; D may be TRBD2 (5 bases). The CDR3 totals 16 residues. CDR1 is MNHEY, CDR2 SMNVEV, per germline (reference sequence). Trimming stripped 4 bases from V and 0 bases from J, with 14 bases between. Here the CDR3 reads CASSSEWRQSTDTQYF. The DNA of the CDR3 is TGTGCCAGCAGTTCCGAATGGAGGCAGAGCACAGATACGCAGTATTTT.

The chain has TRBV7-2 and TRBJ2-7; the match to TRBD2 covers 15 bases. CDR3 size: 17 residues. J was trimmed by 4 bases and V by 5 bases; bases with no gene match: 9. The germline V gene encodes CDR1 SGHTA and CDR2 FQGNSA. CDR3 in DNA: TGTGCCAGCAGCCGCCGGACTAGCGGGGGGGCCTTTTACGAGCAGTACTTC. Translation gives CASSRRTSGGAFYEQYF.

The CDR3, as DNA: TGCAGTGCTAGAGTCCCGGGACAGGGGCTCAATCAGCCCCAGCATTTT. As protein: CSARVPGQGLNQPQHF. This rearrangement joins TRBV20-1 to TRBJ1-5; 10 nucleotides align to TRBD1. The V segment lost 1 base and the J segment 3 bases; nucleotides outside the gene matches: 6. The CDR3 totals 16 residues. From germline, CDR1 is DFQATT and CDR2 SNEGSKA (reference sequence).

CDR3 region: CASRVRDEQFF. CDR3 sequence (DNA): TGTGCCAGCAGAGTAAGGGATGAGCAGTTCTTC. The chain combines TRBV7-8 with TRBJ2-1; D is ambiguous. Trimming took 6 bases from V and 8 from J, leaving 8 bases between them. There are 11 residues in the CDR3. Germline assignment: CDR1 SGHVS and CDR2 FQNEAQ.

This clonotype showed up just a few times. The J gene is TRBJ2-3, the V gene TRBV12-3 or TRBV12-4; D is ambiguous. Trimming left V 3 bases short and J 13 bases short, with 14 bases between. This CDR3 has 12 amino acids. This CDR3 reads CASSLGSLVEYF. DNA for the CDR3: TGTGCCAGCAGTTTGGGGTCTTTGGTAGAGTATTTT.

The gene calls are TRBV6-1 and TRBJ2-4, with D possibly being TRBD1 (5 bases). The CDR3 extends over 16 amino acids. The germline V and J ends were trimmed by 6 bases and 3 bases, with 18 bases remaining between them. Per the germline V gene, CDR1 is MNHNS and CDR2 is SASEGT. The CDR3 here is CASRPMGITGKNIQYF. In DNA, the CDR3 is TGTGCCAGCAGACCGATGGGGATAACAGGCAAAAACATTCAGTACTTC.

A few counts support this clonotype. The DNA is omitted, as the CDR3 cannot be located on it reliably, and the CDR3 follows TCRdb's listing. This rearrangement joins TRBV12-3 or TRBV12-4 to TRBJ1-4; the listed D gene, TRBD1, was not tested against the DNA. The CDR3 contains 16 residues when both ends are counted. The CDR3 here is CASSFGAGTGNEKLFF.

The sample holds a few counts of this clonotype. The CDR3 region has the DNA TGTGCCAGCCGACTTACTATGTCGGCCGACAATGAGCAGTTCTTC. Translated: CASRLTMSADNEQFF. The rearrangement joins TRBV2 to TRBJ2-1; D is uncertain. The CDR3 sequence is 15 residues long. The germline CDR1 and CDR2 sequences are SNHLY and FYNNEI. The ends were cut back, 8 bases at V and 5 bases at J, with 19 bases in the middle. The full variable domain, completed using reference TRBV2 and TRBJ2-1, is EPEVTQTPSHQVTQMGQEVILRCVPISNHLYFYWYRQILGQKVEFLVSFYNNEISEKSEIFDDQFSVERPDGSNFTLKIRSTKLEDSAMYFCASRLTMSADNEQFFGPGTRLTVL.

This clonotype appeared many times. The CDR3 nucleotides read TGTGCCAGCAGCTTATCGGACATCTCCTACGAGCAGTACTTC. Its protein is CASSLSDISYEQYF. The V gene is TRBV7-2, the J gene TRBJ2-7, with TRBD1 as a possible D gene (5 bases). V lost 2 bases and J 0 bases, leaving 8 bases between the germline ends. The length of the CDR3 is 14 residues. In germline, CDR1 is SGHTA, CDR2 FQGNSA. The full variable domain, with the rest looked up from reference TRBV7-2 and TRBJ2-7, is GAGVSQSPSNKVTEKGKDVELRCDPISGHTALYWYRQSLGQGLEFLIYFQGNSAPDKSGLPSDRFSAERTGGSVSTLTIQRTQQEDSAVYLCASSLSDISYEQYFGPGTRLTVT.

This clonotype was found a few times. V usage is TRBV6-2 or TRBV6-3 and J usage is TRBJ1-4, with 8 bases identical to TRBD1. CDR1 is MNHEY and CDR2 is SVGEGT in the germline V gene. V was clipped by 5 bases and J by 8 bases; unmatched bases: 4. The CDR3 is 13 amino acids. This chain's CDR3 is CASSRTGNEKLFF. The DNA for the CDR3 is TGTGCCAGCAGTCGGACAGGGAACGAAAAACTGTTTTTT.

The DNA of the CDR3 is TGCGCCAGCAGCCAAGATCCCCGACAGGGGGATACTTCTGGAAACACCATATATTTT. This codes for CASSQDPRQGDTSGNTIYF. The chain couples TRBV4-1 to TRBJ1-3, with 9 positions matching TRBD1. Germline CDR1 is MGHRA and CDR2 is YSYEKL. The CDR3 length is 19 residues. Trimming cost V 0 bases and J 1 base; bases outside gene matches: 10.